This T cell receptor beta chain was sequenced during a study of spatial heterogeneity in lung cancer. Every molecule of TCR cDNA had its own unique molecular identifier. TCRdb used MiXCR to reprocess the 5' RACE reads, holding one entry per CDR3 protein. The data contain more than 35,000 distinct CDR3 sequences, around 5% of them seen just once; the ten biggest clones take up under 30%. This CDR3 comprises 11 residues. Per germline, CDR1 LGHDT and CDR2 YNNKEL (reference sequence). Time point indicated: sample taken at primary tumor resection. Unsorted tumor, nontumor lung tissue or cryopreserved PBMC supplied the whole RNA. This clonotype appeared many times. An end of the junction differs from the germline gene, which may be a read error.

The starting material was PBMCs, obtained at surgery. This receptor was identified in a female donor with early-stage non-small cell lung cancer. J is TRBJ1-2 and V is TRBV3-1; D not resolved. The CDR3 DNA is TGTGCCAGCAGCCAAGCCGGTTTTGGTTCCTTC. It yields the protein CASSQAGFGSF.